Below, 32 T cell receptor beta chains from the same sample are listed, as sequenced in a study of CD8 T cells in ankylosing spondylitis. General observations from the study: Characteristic of ankylosing spondylitis blood, it appeared, was a TCR beta motif comprising roughly 8 highly homologous variants.

Their antigen targets remain unknown. TCRdb reanalysed the 5' RACE reads using MiXCR and keeps one entry per CDR3 protein. The sample carries roughly 90,000 distinct CDR3 sequences, approximately 8.9% recorded once. Sample: blood, either unsorted or a sorted T cell fraction (not recorded which). These receptors came from a male donor with ankylosing spondylitis.

This clonotype has more than one count but fewer than ten. The genes are TRBV14 and TRBJ1-1, with D possibly TRBD1 on 5 matching bases. The germline V and J ends were trimmed by 0 bases and 0 bases, with 17 bases remaining between them. Germline CDR1 reads SGHDN; CDR2 reads FVKESK. The CDR3 loop spans 18 amino acids. The CDR3 sequence is CASSQEKYRGYMNTEAFF. DNA of the CDR3: TGTGCCAGCAGCCAAGAGAAATATAGGGGATACATGAACACTGAAGCTTTCTTT.

This clonotype was counted ten times or more. The chain employs TRBV7-8 and TRBJ2-5, with D perhaps TRBD1 (5 bases). The CDR3 totals 15 residues. The V and J ends lost 1 base and 5 bases respectively, with 14 bases between them. Germline lookup yields CDR1 SGHVS and CDR2 FQNEAQ. CDR3 sequence (DNA): TGTGCCAGCAGCTTAGTACAGGCTTGGGTCGAGACCCAGTACTTC. This codes for CASSLVQAWVETQYF.

The rearrangement uses TRBV7-8 and TRBJ2-3, with 8 positions matching TRBD2. J gave up 4 bases and V 5 bases, and 20 bases lay outside the gene matches. Germline V gene data show CDR1 as SGHVS and CDR2 as FQNEAQ. The CDR3 is 19 residues long. CDR3 sequence reads: CASSLRADAGGYRADTQYF. CDR3 DNA sequence: TGTGCCAGCAGCCTACGGGCCGACGCGGGGGGCTATCGGGCAGATACGCAGTATTTT.

This clonotype was seen at least ten times. The chain joins TRBV2 to TRBJ2-1; TRBD2 might be the D (6 bases). Trimming left V 7 bases short and J 8 bases short, with 18 bases between. Germline V gives CDR1 SNHLY, CDR2 FYNNEI. The CDR3 has 14 amino acids. As DNA, the CDR3 is TGTGCCAGCACAGATACGGGGACTGGGTATGAGCAGTTCTTC. Protein product: CASTDTGTGYEQFF.

This clonotype was observed a few times. V usage is TRBV7-8 and J usage is TRBJ1-5; D is unresolved. From germline, CDR1 is SGHVS and CDR2 FQNEAQ. Trimming cost V 4 bases and J 7 bases, with 14 bases left between them. The CDR3 runs to 14 residues. CDR3 nucleotide sequence: TGTGCCAGCAGCTCTGGGTCCCCCGAACAGCCCCAGCATTTT. This translates into CASSSGSPEQPQHF.

The chain recombines TRBV27 with TRBJ1-1; tentatively, D is TRBD1 (5 bases). The CDR3 runs to 17 residues. V was pared by 8 bases and J by 1 base, with 23 bases between. Germline V gene lookup returns CDR1 MNHEY and CDR2 SMNVEV (reference sequence). CDR3 nucleotide sequence: TGTGCCAGCGTAACTCGGTTGGGGGTTGGGGGGAACACTGAAGCTTTCTTT. This gives the protein CASVTRLGVGGNTEAFF.

This clonotype has only a few counts. The chain is built from TRBV13 and TRBJ2-7; D uncertain. The CDR3 consists of 15 residues. The germline gives CDR1 PRHDT, CDR2 FYEKMQ (reference sequence). V was pared by 5 bases and J by 3 bases, with 17 bases between. The CDR3 bases are TGTGCCAGCAGCCCGCATGAATGGAGTCTCTACGAGCAGTACTTC. It yields the protein CASSPHEWSLYEQYF.

The genes are TRBV7-9 and TRBJ2-3, with D possibly TRBD1 on 6 matching bases. The CDR3 sequence is 15 residues long. V was trimmed by 7 bases and J by 5 bases, leaving 19 bases between them. The germline V gene encodes CDR1 SEHNR and CDR2 FQNEAQ (reference sequence). The DNA for the CDR3 is TGTGCCAGCATCACTTTGCAGGGGTCGTTAGATACGCAGTATTTT. Encoded protein: CASITLQGSLDTQYF.

This clonotype was recorded at least ten times. The gene calls are TRBV3-1 and TRBJ2-1; D is possibly TRBD2 (6 bases). Germline V gene lookup returns CDR1 LGHDT and CDR2 YNNKEL (reference sequence). CDR3 length: 14 residues. Trimming pared 1 base from V and 12 bases from J, leaving 16 bases between. This CDR3 is CASSQVGTRWSQFF. CDR3 DNA sequence: TGTGCCAGCAGCCAAGTTGGGACTCGATGGTCGCAGTTCTTC.

This clonotype was seen many times. The CDR3 loop reads CSVPQGNTEAFF. CDR3 nucleotide sequence: TGCAGCGTACCCCAGGGGAACACTGAAGCTTTCTTT. This chain joins TRBV29-1 and TRBJ1-1; TRBD1 might be the D (5 bases). CDR1 and CDR2 from the germline V gene are SQVTM and ANQGSEA. The CDR3 has 12 amino acids. V lost 6 bases and J 1 base, leaving 9 bases between the germline ends.

This sequence joins TRBV11-2 and TRBJ1-3; a weak D match, TRBD1 (6 bases). The V end lost 1 base, the J end lost 1 base, and 14 bases lay between the germline ends. CDR3 length equals 17 residues. CDR1 is SGHAT, CDR2 FQNNGV, per germline. CDR3 region: CASSLAYREPSGNTIYF. As DNA, the CDR3 is TGTGCCAGCAGCTTAGCTTACAGGGAACCATCTGGAAACACCATATATTTT.

There are many counts of this clonotype. J is TRBJ2-7 and V is TRBV7-9; TRBD1 is a possible D gene (6 bases). The V gene's germline CDR1 is SEHNR and CDR2 FQNEAQ (reference sequence). The CDR3 spans 15 residues. V was trimmed by 4 bases and J by 2 bases, leaving 15 bases between them. The CDR3 bases are TGTGCCAGCAGCTCGTCGGACAGCCGAACCTACGAGCAGTACTTC. Translation gives CASSSSDSRTYEQYF.

This clonotype was seen at least ten times. The rearrangement uses TRBV28 and TRBJ1-3, with D possibly matching TRBD1 (5 bases). Germline CDR1 and CDR2: MDHEN and SYDVKM. Trimming stripped 2 bases from V and 0 bases from J, with 14 bases between. CDR3 length equals 17 residues. CDR3 bases: TGTGCCAGCAGTTTAAGCGGGGGACGGATCTCTGGAAACACCATATATTTT. Protein: CASSLSGGRISGNTIYF.

This clonotype was seen at least ten times. This chain links TRBV25-1 with TRBJ2-3; D uncertain. The V gene lost 8 bases and the J gene lost 6 bases, with 12 bases spanning the gap. Germline V gene lookup returns CDR1 MGHDK and CDR2 SYGVNS. The CDR3 is 12 amino acids. The CDR3 nucleotides read TGTGCCAGCTCCTACTCCGGGGATACGCAGTATTTT. Its translation is CASSYSGDTQYF.

This clonotype was counted many times. J is TRBJ2-7 and V is TRBV5-1, with 8 bases that match TRBD2. Per the germline V gene, CDR1 is SGHRS and CDR2 is YFSETQ. Trimming cost V 4 bases and J 12 bases; bases outside gene matches: 6. This CDR3 is 11 amino acids long. In DNA form, the CDR3 reads TGCGCCAGCAGCCCAGGACTAGCAGTGTACTTC. This sequence encodes CASSPGLAVYF.

Many counts were recorded for this clonotype. The DNA for the CDR3 is TGCAGCGTTGCCGGGGGGAGAGCTGAAGCTTTCTTT. This translates into CSVAGGRAEAFF. The chain couples TRBV29-1 to TRBJ1-1; D may be TRBD1 (5 bases). V was shortened by 4 bases and J by 6 bases, with 12 bases between the two germline ends. Per the germline V gene, CDR1 is SQVTM and CDR2 is ANQGSEA. The length of the CDR3 is 12 residues.

This rearrangement joins TRBV2 to TRBJ2-5; 8 positions agree with TRBD1. Germline V gene lookup returns CDR1 SNHLY and CDR2 FYNNEI. The CDR3 runs 14 residues. V trimming: 1 base; J trimming: 5 bases; junction bases outside the gene matches: 3. The CDR3 DNA follows: TGTGCCAGCAGTGAAGAGGACAGGGTTGAGACCCAGTACTTC. Its translation: CASSEEDRVETQYF.

This sequence joins TRBV27 and TRBJ2-5, with a weak D call TRBD2 (7 bases). V was clipped by 0 bases and J by 7 bases, with 18 bases between them. CDR1 MNHEY and CDR2 SMNVEV come from the germline V gene (reference sequence). The CDR3 contains 16 residues. CDR3 coding DNA: TGTGCCAGCAGTTTATCGGCTGGGACATGGGGGGGGACCCAGTACTTC. It specifies CASSLSAGTWGGTQYF.

In its sample, this clonotype was seen a few times. V is TRBV3-1 and J is TRBJ2-2, with 10 bases matching TRBD2. V shed 5 bases and J 6 bases; nucleotides not matched to a gene: 6. Germline V gives CDR1 LGHDT, CDR2 YNNKEL (reference sequence). This CDR3 region has 15 residues. The CDR3 protein is CASSKREGRPGELFF. The CDR3 DNA follows: TGTGCCAGCAGCAAGCGGGAGGGCCGCCCCGGGGAGCTGTTTTTT.

The V gene is TRBV27, the J gene TRBJ2-1, with 7 bases identical to TRBD1. The CDR3 is 14 amino acids. The V segment lost 3 bases and the J segment 3 bases; nucleotides outside the gene matches: 2. Germline V gives CDR1 MNHEY, CDR2 SMNVEV (reference sequence). DNA for the CDR3: TGTGCCAGCAGTTTCGGACAGGTCTACAATGAGCAGTTCTTC. Translating gives CASSFGQVYNEQFF.

This clonotype appeared many times. The rearrangement links TRBV5-1 to TRBJ2-3; 14 nucleotides agree with TRBD2. Trimming at V came to 5 bases and at J to 0 bases, leaving 5 bases not matched to a gene. This CDR3 contains 17 residues. CDR1 and CDR2 (germline): SGHRS, YFSETQ. This CDR3 is CASRGTSGGPSTDTQYF. The DNA for the CDR3 is TGCGCCAGCAGAGGGACTAGCGGGGGCCCCAGCACAGATACGCAGTATTTT.

Many counts were recorded for this clonotype. The chain joins TRBV20-1 to TRBJ2-1; D not resolved. Germline assignment: CDR1 DFQATT and CDR2 SNEGSKA (reference sequence). The CDR3 contains 15 residues. Trimming took 6 bases from V and 1 from J, leaving 16 bases between them. The CDR3 nucleotides read TGCAGTGCCGATCTGACGGACCTTTCCTACAATGAGCAGTTCTTC. The encoded protein is CSADLTDLSYNEQFF.

J is TRBJ1-1 and V is TRBV11-2; the D gene is possibly TRBD1 (5 bases). The CDR3 length is 16 residues. Germline V CDR1 and CDR2: SGHAT, FQNNGV. Trimming removed 2 bases from V and 0 bases from J, with 13 bases in between. CDR3 residues: CASSLYRRAMNTEAFF. The CDR3 nucleotides are TGTGCCAGCAGCTTATATCGCAGGGCCATGAACACTGAAGCTTTCTTT.

This clonotype came up a few times. The chain uses TRBV7-9 and TRBJ2-1; D not certain. V lost 1 base and J 5 bases, leaving 6 bases between the germline ends. CDR3 size: 13 residues. Per the germline V gene, CDR1 is SEHNR and CDR2 is FQNEAQ (reference sequence). CDR3: CASSLDGDNEQFF. CDR3 nucleotide sequence: TGTGCCAGCAGCTTAGATGGGGACAATGAGCAGTTCTTC.

This clonotype has only a few counts. J is TRBJ1-5 and V is TRBV2; tentative D call: TRBD1 (6 bases). Germline loops: CDR1 SNHLY, CDR2 FYNNEI. The CDR3 totals 15 residues. The ends were cut back, 5 bases at V and 0 bases at J, with 11 bases in the middle. CDR3 bases: TGTGCCAGCAGTATACGGACAGTTAGCAATCAGCCCCAGCATTTT. Its translation is CASSIRTVSNQPQHF.

This clonotype has ten or more counts. This chain links TRBV24-1 with TRBJ2-1; D possibly corresponds to TRBD2 (6 bases). CDR3 size: 12 residues. The V and J ends lost 9 bases and 7 bases respectively, with 12 bases between them. The germline CDR1 and CDR2 sequences are KGHDR and SFDVKD. Here the CDR3 reads CATGGSVNEQFF. As DNA, the CDR3 is TGTGCCACCGGGGGGTCAGTAAATGAGCAGTTCTTC.

This chain links TRBV10-2 with TRBJ1-2; D gene unclear. This CDR3 is built from 12 residues. V was cut by 0 bases and J by 10 bases, with 9 bases left in between. Germline CDR1 is WSHSY and CDR2 is SAAADI. As DNA, the CDR3 is TGCGCCAGCAGTGAGTCTTCGGCGGACTACACCTTC. Amino acids: CASSESSADYTF.

This clonotype was seen only a few times. The chain combines TRBV20-1 with TRBJ2-1, with 12 bases that match TRBD2. This CDR3 contains 15 residues. The ends lost 0 bases at V and 7 bases at J; junction bases unmatched: 4. From germline, CDR1 is DFQATT and CDR2 SNEGSKA (reference sequence). CDR3 DNA: TGCAGTGCTAGAGATCTAGCGGGAGGGGCAAATGAGCAGTTCTTC. It yields the protein CSARDLAGGANEQFF.

CDR3 sequence: CASSFIGPNTGELFF. CDR3 bases: TGTGCCAGCAGTTTCATAGGACCGAACACCGGGGAGCTGTTTTTT. The V call is TRBV12-3 or TRBV12-4, the J call TRBJ2-2; no clear D. Trimming removed 3 bases from V and 0 bases from J, with 8 bases in between. The CDR3 consists of 15 residues.

This clonotype was observed once. Germline is not matched at one junction end, which may reflect a read error. The rearrangement joins TRBV19 to TRBJ2-1, with 11 bases aligning to TRBD2. The CDR3 covers 15 residues. Germline CDR1 LNHDA, CDR2 SQIVND (reference sequence). CDR3 loop: CASRNLAGGYDEQFF. The CDR3 DNA is TGTGCCAGTAGAAATCTAGCGGGAGGCTACGATGAGCAGTTCTTC.

The chain employs TRBV24-1 and TRBJ1-1; 7 bases line up with TRBD1. Germline-derived CDR1 and CDR2 are KGHDR and SFDVKD. J lost 4 bases, V lost 5 bases, and 3 bases had no gene match. This CDR3 is 13 amino acids long. The CDR3 spells CATSVTGATEAFF. As DNA, the CDR3 is TGTGCCACCAGTGTCACAGGGGCCACTGAAGCTTTCTTT.

A few counts support this clonotype. The chain has TRBV9 and TRBJ2-1, with 14 bases aligning to TRBD2. The CDR3 extends over 15 amino acids. J lost 9 bases, V lost 2 bases, and 4 bases had no gene match. From germline, CDR1 is SGDLS and CDR2 YYNGEE. The CDR3 bases are TGTGCCAGCAGCGTCGGGACTAGCGGGAGCAGTGAGCAGTTCTTC. Translating it yields CASSVGTSGSSEQFF.